This entry lists 2 T cell receptor beta chains sequenced from one sample in a study of graft-versus-host responses after intestinal transplantation. No antigen has been identified for these receptors. This table comes from immunoSEQ multiplex PCR, and its TCRdb copy is limited to in-frame clones, with some not included. The sample yields approximately 78,000 clones, over 75% seen once. The sequenced sample was unstimulated CD8+ T cells sorted from spleen or lymph node cells, obtained before transplant. Receptors were obtained from a human donor who was the organ donor for an intestinal transplant.

This chain joins TRBV2 and TRBJ1-6, with D possibly TRBD1 on 5 matching bases. In germline, CDR1 is SNHLY, CDR2 FYNNEI. The CDR3 is 15 residues long. V lost 2 bases and J 8 bases, leaving 13 bases between the germline ends. CDR3 DNA: TGTGCCAGCAGTGAAAGGGTGCAGGGCCATTCACCCCTCCACTTT. Translating gives CASSERVQGHSPLHF.

J is TRBJ1-1 and V is TRBV28, with D perhaps matching TRBD1 (6 bases). The V end was cut by 6 bases, the J end by 3 bases, with 17 bases between. Germline V gene sequence: CDR1 MDHEN, CDR2 SYDVKM. This CDR3 has 15 residues. As DNA, the CDR3 is TGTGCCAGCAGCGAACCGGGGGCCCTGGACACTGAAGCTTTCTTT. Translated: CASSEPGALDTEAFF.